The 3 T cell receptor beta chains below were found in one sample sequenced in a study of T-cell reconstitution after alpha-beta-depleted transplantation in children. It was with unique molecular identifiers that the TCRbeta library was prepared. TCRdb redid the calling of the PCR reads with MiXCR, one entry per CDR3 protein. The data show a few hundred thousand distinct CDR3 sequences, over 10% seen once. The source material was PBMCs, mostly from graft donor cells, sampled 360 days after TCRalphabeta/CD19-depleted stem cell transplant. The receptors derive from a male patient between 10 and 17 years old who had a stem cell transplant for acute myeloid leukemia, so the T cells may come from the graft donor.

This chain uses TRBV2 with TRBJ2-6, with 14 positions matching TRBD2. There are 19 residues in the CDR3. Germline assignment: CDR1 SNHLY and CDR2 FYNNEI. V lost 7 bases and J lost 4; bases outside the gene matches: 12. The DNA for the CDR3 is TGTGCCAGCACCCAGAGGGGACTAGCGGGAGTAAGCGGGGCCAACGTCCTGACTTTC. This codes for CASTQRGLAGVSGANVLTF.

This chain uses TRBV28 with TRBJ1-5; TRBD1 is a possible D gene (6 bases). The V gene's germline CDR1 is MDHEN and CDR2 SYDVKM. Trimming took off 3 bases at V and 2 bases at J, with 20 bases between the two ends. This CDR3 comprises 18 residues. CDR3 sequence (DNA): TGTGCCAGCAGTTTTTCCCCCCATCGGGGGCAAGGCAATCAGCCCCAGCATTTT. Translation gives CASSFSPHRGQGNQPQHF.

CDR3 DNA sequence: TGTGCCAGCAGCCATTTGTCCCAGGGGGAGACGAATAACTATGGCTACACCTTC. Encoded protein: CASSHLSQGETNNYGYTF. The genes are TRBV4-2 and TRBJ1-2, with 7 positions matching TRBD1. This CDR3 has 18 amino acids. The V segment lost 3 bases and the J segment 1 base; nucleotides outside the gene matches: 14. Germline CDR1 is LGHNA and CDR2 is YNFKEQ.